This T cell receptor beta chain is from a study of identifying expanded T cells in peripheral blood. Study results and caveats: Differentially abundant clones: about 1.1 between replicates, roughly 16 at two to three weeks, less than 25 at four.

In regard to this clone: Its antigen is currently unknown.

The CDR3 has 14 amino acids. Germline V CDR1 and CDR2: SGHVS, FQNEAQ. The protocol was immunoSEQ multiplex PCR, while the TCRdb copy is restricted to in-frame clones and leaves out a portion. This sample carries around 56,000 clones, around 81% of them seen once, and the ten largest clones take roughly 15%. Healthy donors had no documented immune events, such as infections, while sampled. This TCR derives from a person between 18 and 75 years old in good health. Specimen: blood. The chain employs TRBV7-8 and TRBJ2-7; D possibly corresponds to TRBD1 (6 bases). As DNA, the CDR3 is TGTGCCAGCAGCTTACAACCAGGGGACCCTCCTTGGGGAGTC. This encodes CASSLQPGDPPWGV.